This entry lists 14 T cell receptor beta chains sequenced from one sample in a study of T cell responses to AZD1222 COVID-19 vaccine. Data came from immunoSEQ multiplex PCR; TCRdb stores just in-frame clones and leaves some out. Of roughly 130,000 clones detected, about 91% appear once; the ten largest clones hold roughly 3%. The sequencing here drew on peripheral blood, taken on day 0 of AZD1222 vaccination. Receptors were obtained from an adult in good health.

The chain combines TRBV6-2 or TRBV6-3 with TRBJ2-1; no clear D. Germline V gives CDR1 MNHEY, CDR2 SVGEGT. V lost 5 bases, J lost 3 bases, and 2 bases lay in between. This CDR3 has 11 amino acids. CDR3 protein: CASSNYNEQFF. In DNA, the CDR3 is TGTGCCAGCAGTAACTACAATGAGCAGTTCTTC.

The chain uses TRBV5-8 and TRBJ2-7, with 7 bases aligning to TRBD1. Trimming at V came to 4 bases and at J to 3 bases, leaving 7 bases not matched to a gene. The germline V gene encodes CDR1 SGHTS and CDR2 YDEGEE. The CDR3 consists of 14 residues. Here the CDR3 reads CASSQGQLLYEQYF. CDR3 DNA: TGTGCCAGCAGCCAGGGACAGCTACTCTACGAGCAGTACTTC.

The chain is built from TRBV11-3 and TRBJ1-1; no definite D call. V was pared by 2 bases and J by 2 bases, with 9 bases between. The CDR3 runs 14 residues. Per germline, CDR1 SGHNT and CDR2 YENEEA. In DNA, the CDR3 is TGTGCCAGCAGCTTAAGGCCCTCTAACACTGAAGCTTTCTTT. Translating gives CASSLRPSNTEAFF.

The chain combines TRBV5-1 with TRBJ2-2; 12 bases fit TRBD1. CDR1 is SGHRS, CDR2 YFSETQ, per germline. J was trimmed by 4 bases and V by 2 bases; bases with no gene match: 9. This CDR3 is 18 amino acids long. CDR3 nucleotide sequence: TGCGCCAGCAGCTTAATCCCCGGGACAGGGGGCTCCACCGGGGAGCTGTTTTTT. Translating gives CASSLIPGTGGSTGELFF.

This chain links TRBV4-1 with TRBJ1-1; the D is unclear. The V gene lost 0 bases and the J gene lost 2 bases, with 4 bases spanning the gap. Germline lookup yields CDR1 MGHRA and CDR2 YSYEKL. The length of the CDR3 is 13 residues. CDR3 residues: CASSQDVNTEAFF. The CDR3 region has the DNA TGCGCCAGCAGCCAAGATGTTAACACTGAAGCTTTCTTT.

The rearrangement uses TRBV11-3 and TRBJ2-7, with D uncertain. CDR1 SGHNT and CDR2 YENEEA come from the germline V gene. This CDR3 region has 13 residues. Trimming took off 1 base at V and 3 bases at J, with 7 bases between the two ends. CDR3 sequence (DNA): TGTGCCAGCAGCTTAGGCGAGAACTACGAGCAGTACTTC. Its translation: CASSLGENYEQYF.

Here the CDR3 DNA reads TGTGCCAGCAGCCAAAAGGGACACGCGAACACCGGGGAGCTGTTTTTT. The encoded protein is CASSQKGHANTGELFF. The rearrangement links TRBV5-4 to TRBJ2-2; D might be TRBD1 (6 bases). This CDR3 comprises 16 residues. Trimming cost V 4 bases and J 0 bases, with 13 bases left between them. Per the germline V gene, CDR1 is SGHNT and CDR2 is YYREEE (reference sequence).

CDR3 sequence reads: CAILAPPVGRTDTQYF. CDR3 nucleotides: TGTGCCATCCTAGCACCTCCGGTCGGGCGCACAGATACGCAGTATTTT. This chain links TRBV9 with TRBJ2-3; TRBD2 might be the D (5 bases). V was shortened by 9 bases and J by 1 base, with 21 bases between the two germline ends. The CDR3 contains 16 residues. Germline CDR1 is SGDLS and CDR2 is YYNGEE.

The V call is TRBV28, the J call TRBJ2-5, with a weak D call TRBD1 (5 bases). The germline V gene has CDR1 MDHEN and CDR2 SYDVKM. V shed 6 bases and J shed 3 bases, with 17 bases lying between them. This CDR3 has 15 amino acids. The CDR3 sequence: CASSLTRVGKETQYF. The CDR3 DNA reads as TGTGCCAGCAGCCTCACCAGGGTTGGGAAAGAGACCCAGTACTTC.

This chain uses TRBV7-9 with TRBJ2-1; TRBD2 agrees at 9 bases. This CDR3 has 15 amino acids. J lost 5 bases, V lost 1 base, and 3 bases had no gene match. The germline gives CDR1 SEHNR, CDR2 FQNEAQ (reference sequence). CDR3 region: CASSLGLADNNEQFF. CDR3 nucleotides: TGTGCCAGCAGCTTAGGACTAGCGGATAACAATGAGCAGTTCTTC.

Regarding this clone: Mismatch with germline at one junction end may stem from a read error. The CDR3 here is CASSWLAEAFF. In DNA, the CDR3 is TGTGCCAGCAGCTGGCTCGCTGAGGCTTTCTTT. This chain joins TRBV11-2 and TRBJ1-1; D gene ambiguous. CDR1 and CDR2 (germline): SGHAT, FQNNGV. The CDR3 sequence is 11 residues long.

This sequence joins TRBV6-5 and TRBJ2-7, with D perhaps TRBD2 (6 bases). The V end was cut by 6 bases, the J end by 7 bases, with 10 bases between. There are 11 residues in the CDR3. From germline, CDR1 is MNHEY and CDR2 SVGAGI. CDR3 sequence: CASRRGREQYF. CDR3 nucleotide sequence: TGTGCCAGCAGGCGGGGCCGGGAGCAGTACTTC.

This chain joins TRBV24-1 and TRBJ2-7, with D possibly called TRBD1 or TRBD2 (5 bases each). V was trimmed by 2 bases and J by 13 bases, leaving 14 bases between them. Germline CDR1 is KGHDR and CDR2 is SFDVKD. This CDR3 comprises 12 residues. CDR3 amino acids: CATSDYGTAFYF. Here the CDR3 DNA reads TGTGCCACCAGTGATTACGGGACCGCCTTCTACTTC.

This chain uses TRBV12-3 or TRBV12-4 with TRBJ2-1; D remains ambiguous. The ends were cut back, 2 bases at V and 9 bases at J, with 8 bases in the middle. This CDR3 has 12 residues. The CDR3 reads CASSLIIGEQFF. For the CDR3, the DNA is TGTGCCAGCAGTTTAATCATCGGTGAGCAGTTCTTC.